Listed below are T cell receptor beta chains from one sample, sequenced in a study of blood T cell repertoires in COVID-19. Produced via immunoSEQ multiplex PCR; TCRdb's table is partial and in-frame only. The sample has about 250,000 clones, almost 85% seen once. The material sequenced was peripheral blood. The receptors here all came from a man over 45 with COVID-19, enrolled during active disease. Both conserved end residues are part of each CDR3. D genes are given only for firm matches. Clone sizes are given selectively: once, few, many, or a class where the clone is expanded.

>TRBJ1-1|.|.|TRBV20-1
CSASGAYTEAFF
TGCAGTGCTAGTGGAGCGTACACTGAAGCTTTCTTT
>TRBJ1-1|TRBD1|few|TRBV7-9
CASSLRTGEAFF
TGTGCCAGCAGCCTCCGGACAGGGGAAGCTTTCTTT
>TRBJ1-2|.|once|TRBV9
CASSVGGRGTHGYTF
TGTGCCAGCAGCGTAGGCGGCAGGGGAACACATGGCTACACCTTC
>TRBJ2-5|.|.|TRBV15
CATSRVPGAGETQYF
TGTGCCACCAGCAGAGTACCAGGGGCTGGAGAGACCCAGTACTTC
>TRBJ2-3|.|.|TRBV21-1
CASTMPGQAQDTQYF
TGTGCCAGCACCATGCCGGGACAGGCACAAGATACGCAGTATTTT
>TRBJ1-1|TRBD1|.|TRBV27
CASSSDRGITEAFF
TGTGCCAGCAGTTCAGACAGGGGTATCACTGAAGCTTTCTTT
>TRBJ1-1|.|.|TRBV7-9
CASSLQTAEAFF
TGTGCCAGCAGCTTACAGACAGCTGAAGCTTTCTTT
>TRBJ1-1|.|.|TRBV11-3
CASSWSGVSTEAFF
TGTGCCAGCAGCTGGTCAGGGGTATCCACTGAAGCTTTCTTT
>TRBJ1-1|.|.|TRBV6-2/TRBV6-3
CASSPRMNTEAFF
TGTGCCAGCAGCCCGCGGATGAACACTGAAGCTTTCTTT
>TRBJ1-1|.|.|TRBV4-2
CASSQGRGGNTEAFF
TGTGCCAGCAGCCAAGGCAGGGGTGGGAACACTGAAGCTTTCTTT
>TRBJ1-1|TRBD1|.|TRBV7-2
CASSLPWTGGAFF
TGTGCCAGCAGCTTACCGTGGACAGGGGGGGCTTTCTTT
>TRBJ2-7|.|.|TRBV9
CASSLRYEQYF
TGTGCCAGCAGCCTCCGCTACGAGCAGTACTTC
>TRBJ1-1|.|.|TRBV6-2/TRBV6-3
CASSYPGVGYTEAFF
TGTGCCAGCAGTTACCCAGGGGTTGGGTACACTGAAGCTTTCTTT
>TRBJ2-7|.|.|TRBV18
CASSPAGLGSYEQYF
TGTGCCAGCTCACCCGCGGGTCTCGGGAGCTACGAGCAGTACTTC
>TRBJ1-5|.|.|TRBV7-2
CASSLTGRGTGNQPQHF
TGTGCCAGCAGCTTAACGGGGCGGGGTACGGGCAATCAGCCCCAGCATTTT
>TRBJ1-4|TRBD1|.|TRBV5-1
CASSLWGRGLVEKLFF
TGCGCCAGCAGCTTGTGGGGCAGGGGGCTGGTCGAAAAACTGTTTTTT
>TRBJ1-6|.|.|TRBV10-1
CASSDGLLNSPLHF
TGCGCCAGCAGTGACGGACTCCTAAATTCACCCCTCCACTTT
>TRBJ1-2|.|.|TRBV6-2/TRBV6-3
CASSYSILEGSYYYGYTF
TGTGCCAGCAGTTACTCGATCCTCGAGGGCTCCTATTACTATGGCTACACCTTC
>TRBJ1-6|TRBD1|.|TRBV18
CASSPGTDNSPLHF
TGTGCCAGCTCACCGGGGACAGATAATTCACCCCTCCACTTT
>TRBJ1-2|TRBD1|few|TRBV7-2
CASSSGQYNYGYTF
TGTGCCAGCAGCTCGGGACAGTATAACTATGGCTACACCTTC
>TRBJ1-6|.|few|TRBV9
CASSGRGQSPLHF
TGTGCCAGCAGCGGCCGAGGGCAATCACCCCTCCACTTT
>TRBJ2-1|.|once|TRBV24-1
CATSDPQGGHNEQFF
TGTGCCACCAGTGACCCTCAGGGGGGCCACAATGAGCAGTTCTTC
>TRBJ2-7|.|.|TRBV6-5
CASKKKAGDSYEQYF
TGTGCCAGCAAGAAGAAGGCAGGGGACTCCTACGAGCAGTACTTC
>TRBJ1-2|TRBD1|.|TRBV4-3
CASSQSLTGRGYGYTF
TGCGCCAGCAGCCAGTCCCTGACAGGGCGCGGCTATGGCTACACCTTC
>TRBJ2-5|.|.|TRBV4-1
CASSRGTEQETQYF
TGCGCCAGCAGCCGCGGGACGGAACAAGAGACCCAGTACTTC
>TRBJ1-6|.|.|TRBV4-2
CASSQGAGGVGGSPLHF
TGTGCCAGCAGCCAAGGTGCTGGGGGAGTAGGGGGTTCACCCCTCCACTTT
>TRBJ1-1|.|.|TRBV6-5
CASSYTLGAMNTEAFF
TGTGCCAGCAGTTACACCTTAGGGGCCATGAACACTGAAGCTTTCTTT
>TRBJ2-5|.|.|TRBV19
CASSIQGNQETQYF
TGTGCCAGTAGTATCCAGGGGAACCAAGAGACCCAGTACTTC
>TRBJ1-5|.|.|TRBV4-1
CASSPMGAAYQPQHF
TGCGCCAGCAGCCCCATGGGGGCTGCCTATCAGCCCCAGCATTTT
>TRBJ2-5|TRBD1|.|TRBV5-5
CASSWGQGLKETQYF
TGTGCCAGCAGCTGGGGACAGGGTTTGAAAGAGACCCAGTACTTC
>TRBJ2-2|.|.|TRBV15
CATSRGRGNTGELFF
TGTGCCACCAGCAGAGGTCGGGGAAACACCGGGGAGCTGTTTTTT
>TRBJ1-1|TRBD1|.|TRBV14
CASSPTQGGTEAFF
TGTGCCAGCAGCCCCACACAGGGGGGGACTGAAGCTTTCTTT
>TRBJ1-1|.|.|TRBV2
CASSEQAIRGTEAFF
TGTGCCAGCAGTGAACAGGCCATTAGGGGGACTGAAGCTTTCTTT
>TRBJ2-1|TRBD2|.|TRBV28
CASSVGGVLAEQFF
TGTGCCAGCAGTGTTGGGGGGGTCCTGGCTGAGCAGTTCTTC
>TRBJ2-7|.|.|TRBV5-1
CASSPTVTSRGYEQYF
TGCGCCAGCAGCCCGACAGTTACCTCGAGAGGCTACGAGCAGTACTTC
>TRBJ1-2|.|.|TRBV18
CASSPLGADGYTF
TGTGCCAGCTCACCTCTTGGGGCGGATGGCTACACCTTC
>TRBJ2-7|TRBD2|.|TRBV9
CASSGGTSTSYEQYF
TGTGCCAGCAGCGGCGGGACTAGCACTTCCTACGAGCAGTACTTC
>TRBJ2-1|.|.|TRBV19
CASSISDEQFF
TGTGCCAGTAGTATATCCGATGAGCAGTTCTTC
>TRBJ1-5|.|.|TRBV9
CASSVGGRVNQPQHF
TGTGCCAGCAGCGTAGGTGGCAGGGTCAATCAGCCCCAGCATTTT
>TRBJ2-7|.|.|TRBV7-9
CASSPGGSGHEQYF
TGTGCCAGCAGCCCGGGGGGCTCGGGGCACGAGCAGTACTTC
>TRBJ2-7|.|.|TRBV25-1
CASSELVVREQYF
TGTGCCAGCAGTGAATTGGTGGTCCGGGAGCAGTACTTC
>TRBJ2-2|.|.|TRBV7-6
CASSSHRGGNTGELFF
TGTGCCAGCAGCTCCCACAGGGGGGGTAACACCGGGGAGCTGTTTTTT
>TRBJ2-4|.|.|TRBV2
CASSRVRGGGDIQYF
TGTGCCAGCAGTAGAGTCCGCGGGGGCGGGGACATTCAGTACTTC
>TRBJ1-6|.|.|TRBV9
CASRGGTKNSPLHF
TGTGCCAGCAGGGGGGGGACTAAGAATTCACCCCTCCACTTT
>TRBJ2-5|.|.|TRBV3-1/TRBV3-2
CASRAAGMSETQYF
TGTGCCAGCAGAGCCGCAGGGATGTCAGAGACCCAGTACTTC
>TRBJ2-7|.|.|TRBV5-1
CASSGTQGYEQYF
TGCGCCAGCAGCGGGACTCAGGGCTACGAGCAGTACTTC
>TRBJ2-7|.|.|TRBV5-4
CASSLDIERSYEQYF
TGTGCCAGCAGCTTGGATATAGAACGCTCCTACGAGCAGTACTTC
>TRBJ2-7|TRBD2|.|TRBV27
CASSLRSGGLYEQYF
TGTGCCAGCAGTTTGCGTAGCGGGGGATTGTACGAGCAGTACTTC